This T cell receptor beta chain appears in the sequencing data of a study of breast tumors, draining lymph nodes, adjacent tissues. This clonotype was detected ten times or more. From germline, CDR1 is LNHDA and CDR2 SQIVND (reference sequence). The CDR3 consists of 14 residues. Trimming stripped 6 bases from V and 2 bases from J, with 12 bases between. Samples came from axillary lymph nodes draining the breast cancer. TCRdb recomputed calls from the multiplex PCR reads with MiXCR, one row per CDR3 protein. The sample carries about 230,000 distinct CDR3 sequences, about 30% recorded once. This chain links TRBV19 with TRBJ2-3; D might be TRBD2 (5 bases). The sequence was collected from a female donor with breast cancer. Some clones in this sample may be carry-over from other donors' samples. Sequenced sample: axillary lymph node tissue. The chain's CDR3 is CASSNTRYTDTQYF. The CDR3, as DNA: TGTGCCAGTAGCAATACTAGATACACAGATACGCAGTATTTT.